Listed here is a single T cell receptor beta chain. No antigen is known for it. Nothing much larger sits one base from this clone, and base qualities are not available. Genomic DNA was extracted from sorted cells for sequencing of the TCRbeta CDR3 region. The immunoSEQ Assay was used for sequencing of TCRbeta CDR3 regions. TCRdb carries this immuneACCESS record with in-frame sequences only. Its versions omit some clonotypes, under half of them owing to an unresolved V gene in the studies checked, with the rest unexplained. This sample lists over 65,000 clones; under 90% were detected once. The ten largest clonotypes hold approximately 0.44% of the sample. Patients with a history of autoimmune disease or receiving systemic immunosuppression were excluded from the trial. Peripheral blood for TCR sequencing was drawn from every dose cohort at baseline, at cycle 4 day 1 and at cycle 7 day 1. Samples were obtained from an open-label, multicenter, first-in-human phase I dose-escalation trial of ivuxolimab. Adults with locally advanced or metastatic melanoma, renal cell, hepatocellular, or head and neck squamous cell carcinoma were enrolled in the trial. Before TCR sequencing, CD4+ and CD8+ T cells were separately sorted from peripheral blood.

The record originates from a study of OX40 agonist ivuxolimab in advanced cancers. For context, the study as a whole: Ivuxolimab was an agonistic, fully human IgG2 monoclonal antibody directed against OX40 (CD134), a costimulatory receptor. Intravenous ivuxolimab was administered to patients every 2 weeks at six dose levels: 0.01, 0.1, 0.3, 1.5, 3 and 10 mg/kg. Of the 50 to 55 patients in dose escalation, around 20 had hepatocellular carcinoma, some 15 had melanoma, 9 had renal cell carcinoma and 9 had head and neck cancer. In the dose-escalation cohort, 75% to 90% of patients were male, and the mean age was around 60 years with a range of roughly 20 to 80. Patients were allowed to have had prior anti-PD-1, anti-PD-L1 or anti-CTLA-4 therapy, and around 40% of the dose-escalation patients had previously received checkpoint inhibitors. Partial responses occurred in three dose-escalation patients, of whom one had hepatocellular carcinoma and two had cutaneous melanoma. Peripheral TCRbeta sequencing aimed to test whether ivuxolimab altered TCR sequence diversity and caused clonal T-cell expansion. The paper reports the monotherapy dose-escalation portion (N of about 47 patients) of the phase I ivuxolimab trial.

Results the study describes overall, beyond this receptor: Low levels of normalized T-cell clonal expansion were also seen in some patients who did not respond. After ivuxolimab, CD8+ T cells had more expanded clones than CD4+ T cells on average. At doses of 0.1 to 3.0 mg/kg, clonal expansion of both CD4+ and CD8+ T cells in blood was seen between baseline and week 6. In partial responders in the 0.1-3.0 mg/kg groups, normalized peripheral clonal expansion was found to be among the lowest, especially among CD8+ T cells. Which antigens the clonally expanded peripheral T cells were specific for was not determined.

This sequence originates from an adult with an advanced solid tumor such as melanoma, head and neck, liver or kidney cancer. Sequences were derived from CD4+ or CD8+ T cells sorted from blood, sampled in a trial of the OX40 agonist ivuxolimab.

This receptor has the CDR3 CAWSVNRGAFF. DNA sequence: TGTGCCTGGAGTGTAAACAGGGGGGCGTTCTTC. The rearrangement joined TRBV30 to TRBJ2-1; 8 bases in the junction line up with TRBD1. The CDR3 holds 11 amino acids from the cysteine to the phenylalanine. The kept DNA is CDR3 alone, 33 bases in frame from the first base. Relative to germline, V is missing 0 bases and J is missing 15 bases, with 4 bases of the junction outside any gene match. CDR1 and CDR2, looked up from the germline V gene (reference sequence), are GTSNPN and SVGIG.